This note documents a single T cell receptor (beta chain) sequence. This sample stems from a study of blood T cell repertoires in COVID-19. About the research overall: Sites in the United States, Italy and Spain provided acute and convalescent COVID-19 samples. PBMCs, B-cell-depleted T cells, or T cells provided the cDNA or gDNA that made up the material.

Recruited during active infection, patients (from Seattle) were subsequently followed longitudinally. In the source study's methods: Amplification of reference gene primers was used by the study to estimate nucleated cell counts. Measured with immunoSEQ multiplex PCR; TCRdb has only the in-frame clones, and not every one. V and J calls and clone size come straight from that table; D and trimming were deduced from the DNA. The table shows a few hundred thousand clones, with around 84% occurring only once. This CDR3 is 17 amino acids long. Germline V gene lookup returns CDR1 SNHLY and CDR2 FYNNEI. Trimming took 6 bases from V and 2 from J; bases not matched to a gene: 13.

Material for sequencing was peripheral blood. The sequence derives from a woman aged 55-70 years with COVID-19, enrolled during active disease. This chain links TRBV2 with TRBJ2-7, with 10 nucleotides matching TRBD1. The CDR3 sequence: CASRGDLGQGVAYEQYF. CDR3 nucleotide sequence: TGTGCCAGCAGGGGGGACCTCGGACAGGGGGTGGCCTACGAGCAGTACTTC.